The 32 T cell receptor beta chains presented below share a single source sample, sequenced in a study of blood T cells in healthy people across ages. The authors ran a second PCR of roughly 6 to 12 cycles using a sample-barcoded 5' primer and a J-beta primer mix. TCRdb used MiXCR to reprocess the 5' RACE reads, holding one entry per CDR3 protein. Among under 1 million distinct CDR3 sequences listed, roughly 44% were seen once. Sequencing was performed on blood. The source of these receptors is a man between 60 and 70 years old in good health.

This chain joins TRBV27 and TRBJ1-2, with a tentative D call TRBD1 (5 bases). The CDR3 is made up of 14 amino acids. V was shortened by 5 bases and J by 2 bases, with 12 bases between the two germline ends. Germline CDR1 is MNHEY and CDR2 is SMNVEV (reference sequence). Here the CDR3 DNA reads TGTGCCAGCAGTACGCAGGGACGGAACTATGGCTACACCTTC. Translated, it gives CASSTQGRNYGYTF.

This clonotype was counted a few times. The CDR3 DNA follows: TGCGCCAGCAGCTTTCCGGGGACACCCAACACCGGGGAGCTGTTTTTT. It specifies CASSFPGTPNTGELFF. This chain uses TRBV5-1 with TRBJ2-2, with TRBD1 as a possible D gene (6 bases). The germline V and J ends were trimmed by 2 bases and 2 bases, with 13 bases remaining between them. Germline loops: CDR1 SGHRS, CDR2 YFSETQ. CDR3 size: 16 residues.

The chain recombines TRBV9 with TRBJ2-3; TRBD2 aligns across 10 bases. Germline V gene sequence: CDR1 SGDLS, CDR2 YYNGEE. The trim removed 0 bases at V and 7 bases at J, leaving 5 bases unmatched. This CDR3 contains 15 residues. The CDR3 bases are TGTGCCAGCAGCGTAGGAGCGGGGGGGCAAAATACGCAGTATTTT. It specifies CASSVGAGGQNTQYF.

V and J are TRBV6-2 or TRBV6-3 and TRBJ2-1, with 10 positions matching TRBD1. Germline trimming cut 6 bases from V and 6 bases from J; bases unmatched to any gene: 11. This CDR3 spans 16 amino acids. CDR1 is MNHEY, CDR2 SVGEGT, per germline. CDR3 nucleotides: TGTGCCAGCAGAACTCTTCGGGACAGGGGACGCAATGAGCAGTTCTTC. As protein: CASRTLRDRGRNEQFF.

This chain links TRBV20-1 with TRBJ1-5, with TRBD1 identical over 9 bases. Germline values: CDR1 DFQATT, CDR2 SNEGSKA (reference sequence). The CDR3 length is 14 residues. V trimming: 3 bases; J trimming: 5 bases; junction bases outside the gene matches: 5. The CDR3 coding sequence is TGCAGTGCTAGCCGGACAGGGGAACATCAGCCCCAGCATTTT. Protein: CSASRTGEHQPQHF.

This clonotype is a singleton in its sample. The CDR3, as DNA: TGTGCCAGCAGCGCAGGGGATTACACCGGGGAGCTGTTTTTT. Protein: CASSAGDYTGELFF. The chain carries TRBV11-3 and TRBJ2-2, with D possibly TRBD1 on 6 matching bases. CDR3 size: 14 residues. Trimming took 5 bases from V and 3 from J, leaving 10 bases between them. Germline loops: CDR1 SGHNT, CDR2 YENEEA. The complete variable domain, with remaining parts taken from reference TRBV11-3 and TRBJ2-2, reads EAGVVQSPRYKIIEKKQPVAFWCNPISGHNTLYWYLQNLGQGPELLIRYENEEAVDDSQLPKDRFSAERLKGVDSTLKIQPAELGDSAVYLCASSAGDYTGELFFGEGSRLTVL.

This clonotype was recorded a few times. V is TRBV14 and J is TRBJ2-4; 7 nucleotides agree with TRBD2. The end of the DNA aligns better with TRBJ2-1, so the J call may be wrong. The CDR3 sequence is 14 residues long. CDR1 SGHDN and CDR2 FVKESK come from the germline V gene. In nucleotides, the CDR3 is TGTGCCAGCAGCTCTGGGACTACTCTCGGGGAGCAGTTCTTC. Amino acids: CASSSGTTLGEQFF.

This clonotype was seen repeatedly, ten times or more. V and J are TRBV4-1 and TRBJ1-2, with TRBD1 identical over 8 bases. This CDR3 region has 13 residues. Germline values: CDR1 MGHRA, CDR2 YSYEKL. Germline trimming cut 0 bases from V and 10 bases from J; bases unmatched to any gene: 4. The CDR3 nucleotides read TGCGCCAGCAGCCAAGAAAGGACAGGGTCCTACACCTTC. It codes for CASSQERTGSYTF.

The chain links TRBV11-2 to TRBJ2-7, with a possible D match to TRBD1 (6 bases). Trimming removed 6 bases at V and 3 bases at J, with 12 bases between. The germline gives CDR1 SGHAT, CDR2 FQNNGV. The CDR3 length is 13 residues. CDR3 sequence: CASRLPGDYEQYF. The CDR3 nucleotides are TGTGCCAGCAGGCTTCCAGGGGACTACGAGCAGTACTTC.

The chain couples TRBV3-1 to TRBJ2-3; 8 bases match TRBD2. Germline V gives CDR1 LGHDT, CDR2 YNNKEL (reference sequence). The CDR3 runs to 16 residues. With 5 bases clipped from V and 2 bases from J, the junction kept 9 bases outside the gene matches. The CDR3 region is CASSSYSGDITDTQYF. The CDR3 DNA is TGTGCCAGCAGCTCATATAGCGGGGACATCACAGATACGCAGTATTTT.

This clonotype showed up just a few times. The CDR3: CSADQRGRNYGYTF. CDR3 DNA sequence: TGCAGTGCTGACCAGCGAGGGCGTAACTATGGCTACACCTTC. The chain employs TRBV20-1 and TRBJ1-2; no definite D call. V lost 5 bases and J lost 1, with 14 bases in between. CDR3 size: 14 residues. Germline-derived CDR1 and CDR2 are DFQATT and SNEGSKA (reference sequence).

The rearrangement uses TRBV5-1 and TRBJ2-1; 10 bases match TRBD2. The length of the CDR3 is 17 residues. Germline CDR1 SGHRS, CDR2 YFSETQ. After removal of 4 bases from V and 10 bases from J, the junction contained 17 bases not matched to a gene. CDR3 bases: TGCGCCAGCAGCCCCACACCGGCTAGCGGGGGATTAGGGGAGCAGTTCTTC. Translated, it gives CASSPTPASGGLGEQFF.

The rearrangement joins TRBV20-1 to TRBJ2-3, with 9 nucleotides matching TRBD2. Losses at the gene ends were 5 bases for V and 2 bases for J; bases not matched to a gene: 11. Germline V gene sequence: CDR1 DFQATT, CDR2 SNEGSKA (reference sequence). The CDR3 runs 16 residues. CDR3 sequence reads: CSAEPQVAGATDTQYF. CDR3 sequence (DNA): TGCAGTGCTGAACCACAAGTAGCGGGGGCCACAGATACGCAGTATTTT.

The rearrangement links TRBV9 to TRBJ2-5; perhaps TRBD2 as D (5 bases). CDR3 length: 14 residues. The V gene's germline CDR1 is SGDLS and CDR2 YYNGEE. V was cut by 3 bases and J by 4 bases, with 13 bases left in between. CDR3 protein: CASSDQIEGETQYF. The CDR3 bases are TGTGCCAGCAGCGATCAGATAGAGGGAGAGACCCAGTACTTC.

This rearrangement joins TRBV10-3 to TRBJ1-2; weak D call: TRBD1 (5 bases). CDR3 length equals 13 residues. V lost 5 bases to trimming and J lost 7 bases, with 14 bases between them. Germline V gene lookup returns CDR1 ENHRY and CDR2 SYGVKD. The CDR3 DNA reads TGTGCCATCAGTCCAGAGACTGGGGGTGGCTACACCTTC. Its protein is CAISPETGGGYTF.

The chain is built from TRBV4-1 and TRBJ1-5; tentative D call: TRBD1 (6 bases). CDR1 and CDR2 from the germline V gene are MGHRA and YSYEKL. V was cut by 3 bases and J by 5 bases, with 11 bases left in between. CDR3 length equals 14 residues. The CDR3 is CASSHTGKYQPQHF. The CDR3 nucleotides read TGCGCCAGCAGCCATACAGGGAAATATCAGCCCCAGCATTTT.

This sequence joins TRBV18 and TRBJ1-2; TRBD1 is a possible D gene (6 bases). CDR3 length: 12 residues. Germline V CDR1 and CDR2: KGHSH, LQKENI. V lost 6 bases and J 8 bases, leaving 13 bases between the germline ends. The CDR3 DNA sequence: TGTGCCAGCTCCCCGGGGGGCCGAGGCTACACCTTC. It codes for CASSPGGRGYTF.

This sequence joins TRBV7-2 and TRBJ1-5; no clear D gene. The germline V and J ends were trimmed by 4 bases and 0 bases, with 16 bases remaining between them. The germline V gene has CDR1 SGHTA and CDR2 FQGNSA. CDR3 length: 17 amino acids. Here the CDR3 DNA reads TGTGCCAGCAGCTCATCCCCTAGGAGCGATAGCAATCAGCCCCAGCATTTT. This gives the protein CASSSSPRSDSNQPQHF.

This clonotype has more than one count but fewer than ten. In DNA, the CDR3 is TGTGCCAGCCGACCCGGGTCGGCGTCGGGGGAGCTGTTTTTT. Translating gives CASRPGSASGELFF. This chain uses TRBV3-1 with TRBJ2-2; unclear D gene. CDR1 and CDR2 from the germline V gene are LGHDT and YNNKEL (reference sequence). CDR3 length: 14 residues. Trimming stripped 8 bases from V and 8 bases from J, with 18 bases between.

The chain joins TRBV5-1 to TRBJ2-7; 9 bases are shared with TRBD2. The J call may be mistaken, given a closer DNA end match to TRBJ2-5. Germline CDR1 and CDR2: SGHRS and YFSETQ. This CDR3 has 16 residues. The CDR3 here is CASSLDGSGGAETQYF. The CDR3, as DNA: TGCGCCAGCAGCCTGGATGGTAGCGGGGGTGCAGAGACCCAGTACTTC.

The chain uses TRBV5-1 and TRBJ2-7; D gene ambiguous. There are 15 residues in the CDR3. Germline lookup yields CDR1 SGHRS and CDR2 YFSETQ. Trimming cost V 1 base and J 1 base, with 12 bases left between them. DNA for the CDR3: TGCGCCAGCAGCTTGTCGTCGGCGGTTTCCTACGAGCAGTACTTC. As protein: CASSLSSAVSYEQYF.

With regard to this clonotype: At one of its ends the junction is not consistent with the germline gene, which may arise from a read error. The genes are TRBV28 and TRBJ2-5; 7 bases map to TRBD2. This CDR3 has 15 amino acids. Germline loops: CDR1 MDHEN, CDR2 SYDVKM. CDR3 nucleotides: TGCGCCAGCAGTTTTCGTAGCGGGTTCGGTAGAGGGCAGTACTTC. It translates to CASSFRSGFGRGQYF.

The chain combines TRBV7-2 with TRBJ2-7; possibly TRBD2 for D (6 bases). Trimming cost V 5 bases and J 3 bases, with 14 bases left between them. Germline V lookup: CDR1 SGHTA, CDR2 FQGNSA. This CDR3 is built from 14 residues. The CDR3 region is CASSPRDGHYEQYF. CDR3 DNA sequence: TGTGCCAGCAGCCCGCGGGACGGCCACTACGAGCAGTACTTC. Based on the CDR3 plus reference TRBV7-2 and TRBJ2-7, the full variable domain is GAGVSQSPSNKVTEKGKDVELRCDPISGHTALYWYRQSLGQGLEFLIYFQGNSAPDKSGLPSDRFSAERTGGSVSTLTIQRTQQEDSAVYLCASSPRDGHYEQYFGPGTRLTVT.

The CDR3 loop is CASSLVGTGGNYDEKLFF. The CDR3, as DNA: TGCGCCAGCAGCTTGGTGGGGACAGGGGGCAACTACGATGAAAAACTGTTTTTT. The V gene is TRBV5-1, the J gene TRBJ1-4; 12 bases line up with TRBD1. The CDR3 sequence is 18 residues long. CDR1 is SGHRS, CDR2 YFSETQ, per germline. Trimming cost V 0 bases and J 6 bases; bases outside gene matches: 9.

The rearrangement joins TRBV7-2 to TRBJ2-4, with a weak D call TRBD2 (5 bases). CDR1 SGHTA and CDR2 FQGNSA come from the germline V gene. V was shortened by 1 base and J by 6 bases, with 10 bases between the two germline ends. The CDR3 spans 14 residues. Here the CDR3 DNA reads TGTGCCAGCAGCTTAGACGGGGAGATAAACATTCAGTACTTC. Amino acids: CASSLDGEINIQYF.

The chain is built from TRBV11-2 and TRBJ1-4; D may be TRBD1 (6 bases). Germline-derived CDR1 and CDR2 are SGHAT and FQNNGV. With 2 bases removed from V and 5 bases from J, the gap between germline ends came to 9 bases. The CDR3 contains 14 residues. CDR3 loop: CASSLRRGNEKLFF. Written as DNA, the CDR3 is TGTGCCAGCAGCTTACGCAGGGGAAATGAAAAACTGTTTTTT. The full variable domain, rest sourced from reference TRBV11-2 and TRBJ1-4, is EAGVAQSPRYKIIEKRQSVAFWCNPISGHATLYWYQQILGQGPKLLIQFQNNGVVDDSQLPKDRFSAERLKGVDSTLKIQPAKLEDSAVYLCASSLRRGNEKLFFGSGTQLSVL.

The chain couples TRBV6-5 to TRBJ1-6; 7 nucleotides line up with TRBD1. This CDR3 spans 15 amino acids. CDR1 and CDR2 from the germline V gene are MNHEY and SVGAGI. Unmatched junction bases numbered 7, after V lost 5 bases and J lost 6 bases. The CDR3 bases are TGTGCCAGCAGTCCACAGGGGAGACTTAATTCACCCCTCCACTTT. This codes for CASSPQGRLNSPLHF.

This chain uses TRBV7-9 with TRBJ2-7; D is tentatively TRBD1 or TRBD2 (5 bases each). The J call is uncertain, as TRBJ2-5 better fits the DNA end. This CDR3 is 14 amino acids long. Germline CDR1 SEHNR, CDR2 FQNEAQ (reference sequence). Here the CDR3 reads CASSSSGTPGTQYF. The CDR3 DNA reads TGTGCCAGCAGCTCTTCCGGGACGCCTGGGACCCAGTACTTC.

V usage is TRBV28 and J usage is TRBJ2-2; D is ambiguous. Trimming removed 9 bases at V and 5 bases at J, with 16 bases between. The CDR3 is 14 amino acids. CDR1 is MDHEN, CDR2 SYDVKM, per germline. CDR3 sequence reads: CASGPRHTTGELFF. In DNA form, the CDR3 reads TGTGCCAGTGGGCCTAGGCACACGACCGGGGAGCTGTTTTTT. Filled out from reference TRBV28 and TRBJ2-2, the complete variable domain reads DVKVTQSSRYLVKRTGEKVFLECVQDMDHENMFWYRQDPGLGLRLIYFSYDVKMKEKGDIPEGYSVSREKKERFSLILESASTNQTSMYLCASGPRHTTGELFFGEGSRLTVL.

The chain carries TRBV25-1 and TRBJ2-1; D is unresolved. The J call may be wrong; the DNA end is better matched by TRBJ2-7. This CDR3 spans 13 amino acids. The germline V gene has CDR1 MGHDK and CDR2 SYGVNS. The CDR3 loop reads CASSENTYNEQYF. The CDR3 DNA reads TGTGCCAGCAGTGAGAACACTTACAATGAGCAGTACTTC.

This clonotype has just a few counts. The chain uses TRBV24-1 and TRBJ2-3, with TRBD2 as a possible D gene (7 bases). V lost 4 bases and J lost 5, with 15 bases in between. Germline CDR1 KGHDR, CDR2 SFDVKD. The CDR3 has 15 residues. The CDR3 nucleotides read TGTGCCACCAGTGAACGCAGGGGAGGGCAAGATACGCAGTATTTT. Translation: CATSERRGGQDTQYF.

Comments on this clonotype: It is unclear where the CDR3 begins or ends on the DNA, so no DNA is shown, and the CDR3 is as TCRdb lists it. This sequence joins TRBV5-6 and TRBJ1-5; the table calls TRBD1, which could not be checked here. With termini counted, the CDR3 has 15 amino acids. The germline CDR1 and CDR2 sequences are SGHDT and YYEEEE. This CDR3 is CASSPGPGRAGPQHF.